Listed here is a single TCR beta chain. This clonotype was seen only a few times. Its target antigen remains unknown. No base qualities exist here, and no much larger clone lies one base off it. This entry comes from a study of blood T cells in healthy people across ages (dated by TCRdb to 2013 to 2016). Looking at the study overall: In model experiments, roughly one uniquely barcoded TCR beta cDNA molecule per two T cells was captured by template switching. To avoid experimental bias, donors of different ages were distributed randomly across sequencing lanes. To track age-related changes in TCR beta repertoire diversity, the study relied on deep sequencing normalized with unique cDNA molecular identifiers. The donors were divided into four age groups: young (average roughly 15 years), middle-aged (about 41), aged (62) and long-lived (roughly 82). Two additional independent replicas of 1 million unique cDNA reads from the same blood draw were analyzed for two donors (one aged 18 to 29 and one aged 80 or older).

The donors were 40 or so Caucasian individuals from Russia, aged roughly 6 to 90 years, who were systemically healthy. Each donor gave about 10 milliliters of peripheral blood, drawn into EDTA-treated Vacutainer tubes. Ficoll-Paque density-gradient centrifugation was used to isolate PBMCs, with at least 6.5 million obtained per sample. Total RNA was extracted from PBMCs with Trizol reagent, with at least 6 micrograms obtained per sample. The percentages of naive CD45RAhigh/CD27high T cells were determined by flow cytometry on a PBMC aliquot from every donor. Study-level results and caveats: Since profiling was done on bulk unsorted PBMCs, naive and antigen-experienced compartments could not be conclusively compared. Estimates of total diversity from one million sequenced T cells were regarded as lower bounds and underestimates. Observed TCR beta diversity per million T cells fell roughly linearly with age, and a significant reduction was already apparent by age about 38. The long-lived group showed more naive CD4+ T cells, fewer expanded clones and increased TCR diversity than the aged group, suggesting age selection. Observed TCR beta diversity correlated strongly with the percentage of naive T cells measured by flow cytometry. Donor CMV infection status was unknown, potentially confounding age-related changes in expanded clonotypes.

Libraries were prepared through 5' RACE. Sequenced on an Illumina HiSeq 2500. A second about 7 to 12 cycle PCR used a sample-barcoded 5' primer and a J-beta primer mix. A unique molecular identifier was introduced onto each TCR beta cDNA molecule by a template-switch 5' adaptor carrying 12 random nucleotides. Each sample yielded at least 2.5 million CDR3-containing paired-end reads. All of the RNA was converted into first-strand cDNA using the Mint cDNA synthesis kit, with a TRBC-specific oligonucleotide serving as the primer. After uracil-DNA glycosylase treatment, a first 18-cycle PCR used universal primers M1SS and BC2_uni_R on all cDNA. The authors' analysis ran thus. For normalization, 1 million high-quality reads, each with a distinct molecular identifier, were randomly selected from each sample. Reads sharing molecular identifiers were discarded rather than binned into consensus sequences. MiTCR, with a Q25 quality threshold and the strictest error-elimination algorithm, was used for CDR3 identification, clonotype clustering and error correction. A nonparametric unseen species model with Euler transformation was used to estimate lower-bound total TCR beta diversity. TCRdb trimmed the raw reads at Q25, called clones with MiXCR and kept productive beta chains. Each record represents a unique CDR3 protein, reported with the most common genes and DNA among its rows. TCRdb, not the original authors, processed these V and J calls. The sample table records hundreds of thousands of distinct CDR3 sequences; under 55% of these occur just once. The ten largest clones add up to roughly 19% of the sample.

The sequencing sample was made of blood. The receptor comes from a man aged 55 to 69 in good health.

The nucleotide sequence reads as follows: TGTGCCAGCAGCCCCCAGGCTAGGGGTGGAGAGACCCAGTACTTC. It codes for CASSPQARGGETQYF. The chain is made from TRBV6-2 or TRBV6-3 and TRBJ2-5; perhaps TRBD1 is the D gene, with 5 bases matching. The cysteine opens and the phenylalanine closes a CDR3 of 15 amino acids. CDR3 DNA only is kept here, 45 bases in frame from base 1. V was cut back by 6 bases and J by 4 bases, leaving a gap of 18 bases between them. From the germline V gene, CDR1 is MNHEY and CDR2 is SVGEGT.